Each of the 31 T cell receptor beta chains below was sequenced from the same sample in a study of cytomegalovirus exposure and HLA in healthy donors. Researchers ran the PCR with 60 Vbeta and 13 Jbeta primers. The method was immunoSEQ multiplex PCR; TCRdb's version includes in-frame clones alone and lacks a portion of them. Seen here are roughly 160,000 clones, almost 80% observed once, and the top ten hold about an eighth. The sequencing input was PBMCs. The receptors stem from a man aged 50 to 59 in good health and CMV-seropositive.

This clone was observed a handful of times. The chain recombines TRBV5-1 with TRBJ2-2, with 9 bases matching TRBD1. The CDR3 length is 18 residues. Germline CDR1 reads SGHRS; CDR2 reads YFSETQ. V trimming: 4 bases; J trimming: 7 bases; junction bases outside the gene matches: 17. The CDR3: CASSPYRGRRPKFGELFF. The CDR3 nucleotides are TGCGCCAGCAGCCCTTACAGGGGGCGACGGCCGAAGTTCGGGGAGCTGTTTTTT.

The J gene is TRBJ2-3, the V gene TRBV12-5; TRBD2 is a possible D gene (5 bases). Germline CDR1 reads LGHNT; CDR2 reads FRNRAP. Trimming shortened V by 5 bases and J by 2 bases, and 14 bases separated the two germline ends. This CDR3 spans 15 amino acids. The CDR3, as DNA: TGTGCTAGTGGTCTGGGAACCCGGGACACAGATACGCAGTATTTT. It translates to CASGLGTRDTDTQYF.

The V call is TRBV7-9, the J call TRBJ2-7, with 8 bases lining up with TRBD1. The germline V gene encodes CDR1 SEHNR and CDR2 FQNEAQ (reference sequence). This CDR3 region has 17 residues. V trimming: 0 bases; J trimming: 1 base; junction bases outside the gene matches: 8. For the CDR3, the DNA is TGTGCCAGCAGCTTAGCTCCTACCGGGACAGGTTCCTACGAGCAGTACGTC. Translation: CASSLAPTGTGSYEQYV.

The chain is built from TRBV7-2 and TRBJ2-6, with D hard to call. Germline V gene lookup returns CDR1 SGHTA and CDR2 FQGNSA. The CDR3 is made up of 13 amino acids. With 5 bases removed from V and 2 bases from J, the gap between germline ends came to 4 bases. The CDR3 reads CASSPTGANVLTF. CDR3 sequence (DNA): TGTGCCAGCAGCCCTACTGGGGCCAACGTCCTGACTTTC.

This clone was seen a handful of times. The chain combines TRBV7-6 with TRBJ2-5, with TRBD1 matching 7 bases. Germline loops: CDR1 SGHVS, CDR2 FNYEAQ. This CDR3 comprises 14 residues. J lost 4 bases, V lost 7 bases, and 9 bases had no gene match. The CDR3 sequence: CASIDRDVGETQYF. As DNA, the CDR3 is TGTGCCAGCATCGACAGGGATGTAGGAGAGACCCAGTACTTC.

The chain recombines TRBV4-1 with TRBJ2-3; D might be TRBD2 (5 bases). The germline V and J ends were trimmed by 3 bases and 5 bases, with 18 bases remaining between them. The CDR3 sequence is 16 residues long. Germline V lookup: CDR1 MGHRA, CDR2 YSYEKL. The CDR3 is CASSQIEGGPGDTQYF. CDR3 in DNA: TGCGCCAGCAGCCAGATCGAGGGTGGCCCGGGAGATACGCAGTATTTT.

The rearrangement links TRBV4-1 to TRBJ2-1; D is perhaps TRBD1 (7 bases). Looked up from germline, CDR1 is MGHRA and CDR2 is YSYEKL. The CDR3 is 17 amino acids. V was pared by 0 bases and J by 11 bases, with 23 bases between. The CDR3 sequence is CASSQDRVSEGTAKQFF. DNA of the CDR3: TGCGCCAGCAGCCAAGATAGGGTCTCGGAGGGGACAGCGAAGCAGTTCTTC.

This rearrangement joins TRBV20-1 to TRBJ1-1, with D unresolved. This CDR3 has 11 residues. Germline CDR1 DFQATT, CDR2 SNEGSKA (reference sequence). V was pared by 6 bases and J by 7 bases, with 12 bases between. In nucleotides, the CDR3 is TGCAGTGCCAACCGACAATTTGAAGCTTTCTTT. Amino acid sequence: CSANRQFEAFF.

The chain couples TRBV7-9 to TRBJ2-7; 8 bases align to TRBD1. Trimming took 1 base from V and 2 from J; bases not matched to a gene: 7. This CDR3 region has 16 residues. The germline V gene encodes CDR1 SEHNR and CDR2 FQNEAQ (reference sequence). The CDR3 is CASSLVGDRPPYEQYF. The CDR3 nucleotides are TGTGCCAGCAGCTTAGTTGGGGACAGGCCACCCTACGAGCAGTACTTC. Complete variable domain (other parts from reference TRBV7-9 and TRBJ2-7): DTGVSQNPRHKITKRGQNVTFRCDPISEHNRLYWYRQTLGQGPEFLTYFQNEAQLEKSRLLSDRFSAERPKGSFSTLEIQRTEQGDSAMYLCASSLVGDRPPYEQYFGPGTRLTVT.

The V call is TRBV5-6, the J call TRBJ2-5, with D hard to call. The CDR3 has 14 amino acids. The V end was cut by 3 bases, the J end by 2 bases, with 11 bases between. The germline CDR1 and CDR2 sequences are SGHDT and YYEEEE. This chain's CDR3 is CASSSSGYQETQYF. DNA of the CDR3: TGTGCCAGCAGCTCCTCAGGTTATCAAGAGACCCAGTACTTC. Combining the CDR3 with reference TRBV5-6 and TRBJ2-5 gives the whole variable domain DAGVTQSPTHLIKTRGQQVTLRCSPKSGHDTVSWYQQALGQGPQFIFQYYEEEERQRGNFPDRFSGHQFPNYSSELNVNALLLGDSALYLCASSSSGYQETQYFGPGTRLLVL.

The chain carries TRBV18 and TRBJ1-5; 7 positions agree with TRBD1. The CDR3 is 14 amino acids. With V trimmed by 3 bases and J by 5 bases, 4 bases remained unmatched. Germline values: CDR1 KGHSH, CDR2 LQKENI. The CDR3 protein is CASSPDRADQPQHF. CDR3 coding DNA: TGTGCCAGCTCACCCGACAGGGCCGATCAGCCCCAGCATTTT. Complete variable domain (other parts from reference TRBV18 and TRBJ1-5): NAGVMQNPRHLVRRRGQEARLRCSPMKGHSHVYWYRQLPEEGLKFMVYLQKENIIDESGMPKERFSAEFPKEGPSILRIQQVVRGDSAAYFCASSPDRADQPQHFGDGTRLSIL.

The V call is TRBV6-5, the J call TRBJ1-1; 10 bases map to TRBD1. Trimming took 5 bases from V and 6 from J; bases not matched to a gene: 9. The V gene's germline CDR1 is MNHEY and CDR2 SVGAGI. The CDR3 extends over 15 amino acids. CDR3 in amino acids: CASSVPRQGAAEAFF. CDR3 bases: TGTGCCAGCAGTGTGCCGAGACAGGGGGCCGCTGAAGCTTTCTTT.

The chain links TRBV27 to TRBJ2-1; the match to TRBD1 covers 8 bases. The trim removed 5 bases at V and 8 bases at J, leaving 5 bases unmatched. CDR1 is MNHEY and CDR2 is SMNVEV in the germline V gene (reference sequence). There are 13 residues in the CDR3. For the CDR3, the DNA is TGTGCCAGCAGTGTGGACAGGGTGCATGAGCAGTTCTTC. Its protein is CASSVDRVHEQFF.

The chain recombines TRBV5-5 with TRBJ1-5; the match to TRBD1 covers 11 bases. Germline values: CDR1 SGHKS, CDR2 YYEKEE (reference sequence). CDR3 size: 19 residues. Germline trimming cut 2 bases from V and 2 bases from J; bases unmatched to any gene: 12. CDR3 bases: TGTGCCAGCAGCTTTCAGGACAGGGGGCAGTTCCGCGGCAATCAGCCCCAGCATTTT. Its translation: CASSFQDRGQFRGNQPQHF.

Remarks on this clone: At one of its ends the junction is not consistent with the germline gene, which may arise from a read error. In DNA form, the CDR3 reads TGTGCCAGCTCACCACCTTTAGTCCCGGAGAGCTTCCTTTCCTTC. Its protein is CASSPPLVPESFLSF. The chain has TRBV18 and TRBJ1-2; D is unresolved. This CDR3 is 15 amino acids long. Germline-derived CDR1 and CDR2 are KGHSH and LQKENI.

The V gene is TRBV4-3, the J gene TRBJ1-1, with unresolved D. Trimming cost V 0 bases and J 1 base, with 9 bases left between them. The CDR3 consists of 15 residues. Looked up from germline, CDR1 is LGHNA and CDR2 is YSLEER. The CDR3 region has the DNA TGCGCCAGCAGCCAAGACTACTCAGGGAACACTGAAGCTTTCTTT. Translation: CASSQDYSGNTEAFF.

The table lists this clone with a few counts. The V and J genes are TRBV6-6 and TRBJ1-2, with a possible D match to TRBD1 (6 bases). The CDR3 contains 12 residues. V lost 5 bases, J lost 8 bases, and 12 bases lay in between. Germline CDR1 MNHNY, CDR2 SVGAGI (reference sequence). The CDR3 DNA is TGTGCCAGCAGTCGCCACAGGGAAGGCTACACCTTC. Translated, it gives CASSRHREGYTF.

The chain has TRBV25-1 and TRBJ1-6; possible D gene TRBD1, 5 bases. V dropped 3 bases and J dropped 10 bases, with 13 bases sitting between them. CDR3 length equals 14 residues. CDR1 MGHDK and CDR2 SYGVNS come from the germline V gene. CDR3 loop: CASSDSGKRSPLHF. The DNA of the CDR3 is TGTGCCAGCAGTGACTCAGGGAAACGGTCACCCCTCCACTTT.

The chain employs TRBV27 and TRBJ2-4, with TRBD1 matching 7 bases. The CDR3 has 16 amino acids. The germline gives CDR1 MNHEY, CDR2 SMNVEV (reference sequence). With 6 bases clipped from V and 9 bases from J, the junction kept 17 bases outside the gene matches. The CDR3 DNA is TGTGCCAGCAGCCGTATCGTGGGAGACAGGGTAGGCATTCAGTACTTC. Its protein product is CASSRIVGDRVGIQYF.

The V gene is TRBV15, the J gene TRBJ2-5; 13 positions match TRBD2. The CDR3 length is 15 residues. Germline V CDR1 and CDR2: LNHNV, YYDKDF (reference sequence). J gave up 5 bases and V 3 bases, and 3 bases lay outside the gene matches. CDR3 residues: CATSRELAGGETQYF. The CDR3 nucleotides read TGTGCCACCAGCAGGGAACTAGCGGGGGGGGAGACCCAGTACTTC.

The chain uses TRBV9 and TRBJ1-3; the match to TRBD1 covers 7 bases. CDR3 size: 16 residues. J lost 0 bases, V lost 4 bases, and 7 bases had no gene match. Germline-derived CDR1 and CDR2 are SGDLS and YYNGEE. CDR3 DNA sequence: TGTGCCAGCAGCACCGGACAGGTCGCCTCTGGAAACACCATATATTTT. This translates into CASSTGQVASGNTIYF.

The chain joins TRBV11-2 to TRBJ2-7, with D tentatively TRBD1 (6 bases). The CDR3 runs to 14 residues. V lost 5 bases and J 4 bases, leaving 15 bases between the germline ends. Germline lookup yields CDR1 SGHAT and CDR2 FQNNGV. The CDR3 spells CASSDPGTSYEQYV. The CDR3 DNA sequence: TGTGCCAGCAGCGACCCAGGGACATCTTACGAGCAGTACGTC.

V is TRBV5-1 and J is TRBJ2-1, with 10 bases matching TRBD1. The CDR3 contains 17 residues. V dropped 0 bases and J dropped 6; count of bases not matched to a gene: 9. The V gene's germline CDR1 is SGHRS and CDR2 YFSETQ. DNA of the CDR3: TGCGCCAGCAGCTTGGAACTCGGGACAGGGGTATTCAATGAGCAGTTCTTC. Translating it yields CASSLELGTGVFNEQFF. The variable domain in full, completed from reference TRBV5-1 and TRBJ2-1, reads KAGVTQTPRYLIKTRGQQVTLSCSPISGHRSVSWYQQTPGQGLQFLFEYFSETQRNKGNFPGRFSGRQFSNSRSEMNVSTLELGDSALYLCASSLELGTGVFNEQFFGPGTRLTVL.

The chain combines TRBV7-8 with TRBJ2-7, with D maybe TRBD1 (5 bases). The CDR3 is 13 residues long. With 1 base removed from V and 5 bases from J, the gap between germline ends came to 9 bases. Per the germline V gene, CDR1 is SGHVS and CDR2 is FQNEAQ. CDR3 nucleotide sequence: TGTGCCAGCAGCTTAGGCAGGGTACACGAGCAGTACGTC. This sequence encodes CASSLGRVHEQYV.

The CDR3 protein is CASSYLAGSTDTQYF. The DNA of the CDR3 is TGTGCCAGCAGCTACCTAGCGGGGAGCACAGATACGCAGTATTTT. The chain joins TRBV7-9 to TRBJ2-3; 9 positions match TRBD2. Germline V lookup: CDR1 SEHNR, CDR2 FQNEAQ (reference sequence). The CDR3 loop spans 15 amino acids. Germline trimming cut 4 bases from V and 0 bases from J; bases unmatched to any gene: 2.

This clone was seen a handful of times. The V and J genes are TRBV2 and TRBJ1-1, with TRBD1 matching 8 bases. Trimming cost V 8 bases and J 3 bases; bases outside gene matches: 17. The CDR3 consists of 17 residues. Germline V gene sequence: CDR1 SNHLY, CDR2 FYNNEI. The CDR3 nucleotides read TGTGCCAGCGGAGAGGGTCAGGGGGCGCATATCGACACTGAAGCTTTCTTT. Its protein product is CASGEGQGAHIDTEAFF.

This sequence joins TRBV19 and TRBJ2-2; no reliable D call. V was trimmed by 5 bases and J by 6 bases, leaving 16 bases between them. The CDR3 consists of 15 residues. The germline V gene has CDR1 LNHDA and CDR2 SQIVND (reference sequence). The CDR3 spells CASSSGYGIAGELFF. CDR3 nucleotide sequence: TGTGCCAGTAGTTCAGGTTATGGTATCGCCGGGGAGCTGTTTTTT. The whole variable domain, remainder taken from reference TRBV19 and TRBJ2-2, is DGGITQSPKYLFRKEGQNVTLSCEQNLNHDAMYWYRQDPGQGLRLIYYSQIVNDFQKGDIAEGYSVSREKKESFPLTVTSAQKNPTAFYLCASSSGYGIAGELFFGEGSRLTVL.

A remark on this clone: Other DNA sequences in this specimen translate into the identical CDR3. This chain connects TRBV19 to TRBJ2-6; weak D call: TRBD1 (7 bases). With 2 bases removed from V and 0 bases from J, the gap between germline ends came to 11 bases. Germline CDR1 LNHDA, CDR2 SQIVND (reference sequence). The CDR3 consists of 17 residues. CDR3 DNA: TGTGCCAGTAGTATAAGGGGGGACAGCTCTGGGGCCAACGTCCTGACTTTC. Residues: CASSIRGDSSGANVLTF.

The CDR3 DNA is TGTGCCAGCAGCTTGGCTCCGGCAGGGGTTGGCTACACCTTC. This translates into CASSLAPAGVGYTF. The V and J genes are TRBV5-5 and TRBJ1-2, with D tentatively TRBD1 (6 bases). Deletions cut 0 bases from V and 7 bases from J, with 13 bases between. This CDR3 is built from 14 residues. From germline, CDR1 is SGHKS and CDR2 YYEKEE (reference sequence).

The chain couples TRBV9 to TRBJ1-3; D not resolved. CDR3 size: 15 residues. Trimming cost V 3 bases and J 0 bases, with 10 bases left between them. CDR1 SGDLS and CDR2 YYNGEE come from the germline V gene. The DNA for the CDR3 is TGTGCCAGCAGCGCAACCCCGAGCTCTGGAAACACCATATATTTT. It translates to CASSATPSSGNTIYF.

The chain is built from TRBV6-1 and TRBJ1-3, with TRBD1 identical over 7 bases. This CDR3 region has 15 residues. Trimming removed 8 bases from V and 0 bases from J; junction bases left unmatched: 7. Looked up from germline, CDR1 is MNHNS and CDR2 is SASEGT. CDR3 sequence (DNA): TGTGCCAGCCTCCGGGACAGTCGCTCTGGAAACACCATATATTTT. It specifies CASLRDSRSGNTIYF.